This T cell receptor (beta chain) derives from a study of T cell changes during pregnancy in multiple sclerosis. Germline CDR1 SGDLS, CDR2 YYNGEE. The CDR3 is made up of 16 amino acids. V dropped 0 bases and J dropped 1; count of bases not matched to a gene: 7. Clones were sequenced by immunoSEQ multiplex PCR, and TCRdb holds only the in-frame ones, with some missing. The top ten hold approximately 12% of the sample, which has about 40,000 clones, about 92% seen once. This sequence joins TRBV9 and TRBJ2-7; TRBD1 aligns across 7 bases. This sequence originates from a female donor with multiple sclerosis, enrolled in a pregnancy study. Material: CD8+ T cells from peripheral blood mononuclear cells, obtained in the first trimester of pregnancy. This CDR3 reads CASSVGLVTGSYEQYF. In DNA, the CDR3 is TGTGCCAGCAGCGTAGGGCTAGTGACAGGGTCCTACGAGCAGTACTTC.